A single T cell receptor beta chain is shown here with its context. Its antigen is not yet known. Base qualities are missing; no much larger clone stands one base away. The data derive from a study of shared clonotypes between healthy human individuals (dated by TCRdb to 2018 to 2021). Describing the broader study: Two women and a few men aged 18 to 49 years were included in the cohort. To increase sequencing depth and limit assay-specific biases, different laboratories used diverse techniques to prepare libraries and sequence TCR repertoires. For each donor, CD4 naive and CD4 memory were each run on three plates, CD8 naive on two plates, and CD8 memory on one plate. Leukapheresis yielded between about 0.8 and 8.9 billion PBMCs per donor. To estimate repertoire size and how much clonotypes are shared between individuals, the study performed deep sequencing of blood TCR repertoires from about five healthy adults.

Using the deep immunoSEQ assay, multiplex PCR amplified TCR CDR3 regions from genomic DNA. Extracted genomic DNA from each cell subset was distributed evenly across all wells of several immunoSEQ 96-well plates, and each plate was treated as a replicate. For sorted subsets, approximately 190 ng of genomic DNA, equivalent to 25,000 to 30,000 T cell genomes, went into each replicate PCR. The purified libraries were quantified using a Qubit 3.0 fluorometer, sized with a Bioanalyzer 2100, and then quantified again using the KAPA Library Quantification kit. Every immunoSEQ 96-well plate was sequenced on a dedicated single-read 150-cycle Illumina NextSeq 550 flow cell. On the study's bioinformatics: Because the immunoSEQ output held only junctional sequences and lacked quality scores, the filtering could not match the filtering applied to full-length reads. Sequences were annotated with PyIR, a Python wrapper for IgBLAST v1.9, and V/J genes and CDR3 were assigned using IMGT germline references. Reads were removed for weak V/J assignments (E-value above 1e-6), missing CDR3, stop codons, out-of-frame junctions, or ambiguous translated residues. A V3J clonotype was defined by an identical inferred V gene, J gene, and CDR3 amino acid sequence. The percentage overlap between two repertoires was calculated by dividing the number of shared unique clonotypes by the size of the smaller repertoire. Three approaches were used to assess repertoire richness: RTK rarefaction, the Chao1 estimator, and Recon v2.1 estimates of unobserved clonotypes. For all TCRbeta clonotypes obtained by the gDNA method from a few donors, generation probabilities were computed with OLGA. As stored in TCRdb, this immuneACCESS dataset retains in-frame rearrangements with V and J assigned. A fraction of the clones does not appear; measured against another copy, unresolved V genes explain less than half of the discrepancy, and the remainder lacks a known reason. V and J calls and clone size follow that table, whereas D and trimming were derived from the DNA. This sample lists around 720,000 clones; roughly 72% were detected once. Together, the top ten hold 1.5% to 2% of the sample.

Results the study describes overall, beyond this receptor: The small number of donors limited the genetic and exposure-history diversity represented. Pairwise subsampling indicated that sequencing depth was expected to affect the degree of clonotype sharing among donors. Only blood was sampled, and tissue TCR repertoires likely differ from those in blood. Higher generation probabilities were observed for clonotypes shared by all four sorted-subset donors than for non-shared clonotypes. Sharing across a few donors was observed for about 4.8% of naive CD4, around 3.5% of naive CD8, 2.3% of memory CD4, and approximately 0.41% of memory CD8 clonotypes. Incomplete sequencing was indicated by rarefaction of sorted-subset datasets, despite the large sequencing depth. Naive subsets generally had larger estimated clonotype richness than memory subsets.

Including cysteine and phenylalanine, the CDR3 has 14 amino acids. Kept here is only the CDR3 DNA, which spans 42 bases and is read in frame from base 1. CDR1 is given as MNHEY and CDR2 as SMNVEV, both from the germline V gene (reference sequence). Trimming takes 2 bases from V and 9 bases from J, and the germline ends sit 17 bases apart. The donors were healthy, HIV-negative adults with no recently reported acute infections or vaccinations. Every donor was a Caucasian adult residing in Nashville, Tennessee, USA. Magnetic negative selection was used to enrich CD4+ T cells, after which naive cells were positively selected on CD45RA and the negative fraction became the memory subset. Blood was obtained by leukapheresis, after which PBMCs were separated by Ficoll-Histopaque density gradient centrifugation and cryopreserved in liquid nitrogen vapor phase. Purity and quantity of every magnetically sorted T cell population were checked by analytical flow cytometry. Each sorted fraction had its genomic DNA isolated and then quantified by UV absorbance on a Nanodrop 2000c.

Sequenced: memory CD4+ T cells sorted from blood. The cell subset or site label here, explained by the study, means: CD45RA-negative fraction. Rearrangement joined TRBV27 to TRBJ2-7; TRBD1 is a weak D gene call, 6 bases matching. The source of this sequence is a woman in her thirties in good health. The nucleotide sequence reads TGTGCCAGCAGTTTAATGGGCAGGGGCCGAGCGCAGTACTTC. Its protein product is CASSLMGRGRAQYF.